The rows below give T cell receptor beta chains drawn from one sample of a study of type 1 and type 2 diabetes patients. TCRdb reprocessed the multiplex PCR reads via MiXCR and lists one record per CDR3 protein. The sample contains about 250,000 distinct CDR3 sequences, approximately 45% of which appear only once. The specimen was peripheral blood mononuclear cells (PBMCs). The receptors originated from a man younger than 35 with type 2 diabetes. The CDR3 runs from the conserved cysteine through the conserved F or W. The D gene is left open where the match is weak. A clone size is listed for some rows: how often the clone was seen (once, few, many), or a class if it is expanded.

TRBJ2-7,NA,TRBV7-9,NA,TGTGCCAGCAGCAAAGAATACGAGCAGTACTTC,CASSKEYEQYF
TRBJ1-6,few,TRBV20-1,TRBD1,TGCAGTGCTAGTCACGGACAGGGAGATTCACCCCTCCACTTT,CSASHGQGDSPLHF
TRBJ1-1,NA,TRBV6-5,NA,TGTGCCAGCAGTGATAGCCGGGAGGGCTGGGGGAACACTGAAGCTTTCTTT,CASSDSREGWGNTEAFF
TRBJ2-7,few,TRBV2,TRBD2,TGTGCCAGCATAGATAGCGGGAGAACCTACGAGCAGTACTTC,CASIDSGRTYEQYF
TRBJ1-6,NA,TRBV15,NA,TGTGCCACCAGCAGAGATCCCCGTGGTTCACCCCTCCACTTT,CATSRDPRGSPLHF
TRBJ1-4,few,TRBV19,NA,TGTGCCAGTAGTCATGCAGGTCGGAATGAAAAACTGTTTTTT,CASSHAGRNEKLFF
TRBJ1-6,many,TRBV2,NA,TGTGCCAGCAGTGAACAGGGGCGAAATTCACCCCTCCACTTT,CASSEQGRNSPLHF
TRBJ1-1,NA,TRBV29-1,TRBD1,TGCAGCGTTGTGGACAGGATGAACACTGAAGCTTTCTTT,CSVVDRMNTEAFF
TRBJ2-3,NA,TRBV9,NA,TGTGCCAGCAGCGCGCGACCGGGACGGTACACAGATACGCAGTATTTT,CASSARPGRYTDTQYF
TRBJ1-6,NA,TRBV10-3,NA,TGTACCATCAGTGAGGCCGGGGGAGTAAATTCACCCCTCCACTTT,CTISEAGGVNSPLHF
TRBJ1-1,NA,TRBV2,NA,TGTGCCAGCAGTGGATCACGTGCCGGGGCAAGGACGGGAGCTTTCTTT,CASSGSRAGARTGAFF
TRBJ1-5,NA,TRBV5-1,NA,TGCGCCAGCGCGTGGAATAGCAATCAGCCCCAGCATTTT,CASAWNSNQPQHF
TRBJ2-6,NA,TRBV7-2,NA,TGTGCCAGCAGCCCAACAGGAGGTGGAGGGGCCAACGTCCTGACTTTC,CASSPTGGGGANVLTF
TRBJ1-4,few,TRBV12-3/TRBV12-4,NA,TGTGCCAGCAGGGACGGCGTTGCAACTAATGAAAAACTGTTTTTT,CASRDGVATNEKLFF
TRBJ1-5,few,TRBV7-8,NA,TGTGCCAGCAGCTTGGAAGGGGAATCGAGGCCCCAGCATTTT,CASSLEGESRPQHF
TRBJ1-1,NA,TRBV4-3,NA,TGCGCCAGCAGCCAAGATCCAGGGGTGAACACTGAAGCTTTCTTT,CASSQDPGVNTEAFF
TRBJ2-3,NA,TRBV7-3,TRBD2,TGTGCCACTCAGCGGGGGGGCTCGGGTACGCAGTATTTT,CATQRGGSGTQYF
TRBJ1-5,once,TRBV4-1,NA,TGCGCCAGCAGCCTACTCCCGACAAATCAGCCCCAGCATTTT,CASSLLPTNQPQHF
TRBJ1-1,few,TRBV28,TRBD1,TGTGCCAGCAGGCCCGGACCCAGGGGGAGCACTGAAGCTTTCTTT,CASRPGPRGSTEAFF
TRBJ2-1,many,TRBV15,NA,TGTGCCACCAGCAGAGACCGCGGGACAACCAATGAGCAGTTCTTC,CATSRDRGTTNEQFF
TRBJ1-2,NA,TRBV19,NA,TGTGCCAGCTCACCAACTCAACAGGGCGGTGGCTACACCTTC,CASSPTQQGGGYTF
TRBJ1-2,few,TRBV24-1,TRBD1,TGTGCCACCAGTGACCGGACAGGGGATGGCTACACCTTC,CATSDRTGDGYTF
TRBJ2-7,NA,TRBV12-3/TRBV12-4,NA,TGTGCGTCAGGGGAGAGTGACGAGCAGTACTTC,CASGESDEQYF
TRBJ1-1,NA,TRBV10-1,NA,TGCGCCAGCAGTGGAATTGGGGGATCTAACACTGAAGCTTTCTTT,CASSGIGGSNTEAFF
TRBJ1-1,NA,TRBV12-3/TRBV12-4,NA,TGTGCCAGCAGAACAGGGACGCTTGACACTGAAGCTTTCTTT,CASRTGTLDTEAFF
TRBJ1-1,NA,TRBV4-1,NA,TGCGCCAGCAGCCAAGCAGGGGCGGCCACTGAAGCTTTCTTT,CASSQAGAATEAFF
TRBJ1-2,NA,TRBV14,NA,TGTGCCAGCAGCCAAGTAGAACGCACCTATGGCTACACCTTC,CASSQVERTYGYTF
TRBJ2-7,once,TRBV4-2,TRBD1,TGTGCCAGCAGCCAGCAACAGGGGGCGGTTTACTACGAGCAGTACTTC,CASSQQQGAVYYEQYF
TRBJ2-3,few,TRBV11-2,TRBD1,TGTGCCAGCAGAAAGACAGGGGTAGATACGCAGTATTTT,CASRKTGVDTQYF
TRBJ1-4,NA,TRBV2,NA,TGTGCCAGCGGTCTTTCTTTGGGGACTAATGAAGAACTGTTTTTT,CASGLSLGTNEELFF
TRBJ1-6,NA,TRBV6-6,NA,TGTGCCAGCAGTGACAAAGACGGCTATAATTCACCCCTCCACTTT,CASSDKDGYNSPLHF
TRBJ1-1,few,TRBV19,NA,TGTGCCAGTAGTATATCCCGAAACACTGAAGCTTTCTTT,CASSISRNTEAFF
TRBJ1-2,many,TRBV27,NA,TGTGCCAGCAGTTTACAGGGGAACTATGGCTACACCTTC,CASSLQGNYGYTF
TRBJ2-7,many,TRBV6-5,NA,TGTGCCAGCAGTCCGACAGTCACCGAGCAGTACTTC,CASSPTVTEQYF
TRBJ1-1,few,TRBV29-1,TRBD1,TGCAGCGCTAAGACAGGGATGAACACTGAAGCTTTCTTT,CSAKTGMNTEAFF
TRBJ1-1,many,TRBV15,NA,TGTGCCACCAGCAGAGATCGCAGCGATAACACTGAAGCTTTCTTT,CATSRDRSDNTEAFF
TRBJ2-3,few,TRBV7-6,TRBD2,TGTGCCAGCGCCCACGCCGGGACTAGTAATGGAAATACGCAGTATTTT,CASAHAGTSNGNTQYF
TRBJ2-2,NA,TRBV19,NA,TGTGCCAGTAGTATAAAGATATCCGGGGAGCTGTTTTTT,CASSIKISGELFF
TRBJ2-7,NA,TRBV14,NA,TGTGCCAGCAGCCGTCGGCCCTACGAGCAGTACTTC,CASSRRPYEQYF
TRBJ1-1,NA,TRBV7-8,NA,TGTGCCAGCAGCTTAGGTTCGAGGCAGAGGGCGAACACTGAAGCTTTCTTT,CASSLGSRQRANTEAFF
TRBJ2-1,NA,TRBV29-1,TRBD2,TGCAGCGTTACGGGGGGTTACAATGAGCAGTTCTTC,CSVTGGYNEQFF
TRBJ1-2,NA,TRBV4-2,NA,TGTGCCAGCAGCCAAGATCAGGGTACCTATGGCTACACCTTC,CASSQDQGTYGYTF
TRBJ2-3,few,TRBV14,TRBD2,TGTGCCAGCAGCCACCAAGCGGGAGGACCGTATACGCAGTATTTT,CASSHQAGGPYTQYF
TRBJ2-5,NA,TRBV28,NA,TGTGCCAGCAGTTTTGAGTGGGCAGAGACCCAGTACTTC,CASSFEWAETQYF
TRBJ1-3,NA,TRBV7-2,NA,TGTGCCAGCAGCGACCCTCAGGGCAGTGCTGGAAACACCATATATTTT,CASSDPQGSAGNTIYF
TRBJ1-1,NA,TRBV7-8,NA,TGTGCCAGCAGCTCCCCTTCCGCGGAGGACACTGAAGCTTTCTTT,CASSSPSAEDTEAFF
TRBJ2-7,NA,TRBV28,NA,TGTGCCAGCAGTTCGACACCTCACTACGAGCAGTACTTC,CASSSTPHYEQYF
TRBJ2-3,many,TRBV10-3,NA,TGTGCCATCAATGGTCTCTCAGATACGCAGTATTTT,CAINGLSDTQYF
TRBJ1-2,NA,TRBV5-1,TRBD1,TGCGCCAGCAGCTTGGGGACAGGGAAAGGCTACACCTTC,CASSLGTGKGYTF